This is a list of T cell receptor beta chains from one sample in a study of Graves' ophthalmopathy and Graves' hyperthyroidism. In TCRdb, the multiplex PCR reads were re-called with MiXCR into one record per CDR3 protein. This table holds over 650,000 distinct CDR3 sequences, approximately 39% found once. Material for sequencing was peripheral blood. The receptor set was obtained from an adult man with Graves' ophthalmopathy. CDR3s include the opening cysteine and the closing phenylalanine or tryptophan. The D gene is left open where the match is weak. Rows give clone size only sometimes, using once, few, many, or a class for an expanded clone.

V gene	D gene	clone size	J gene	CDR3 DNA	CDR3 protein
TRBV7-3	NA	once	TRBJ2-7	TGTGCCAGCAGCCCCGCTCACTCCTACGAGCAGTACTTC	CASSPAHSYEQYF
TRBV12-3/TRBV12-4	TRBD1	few	TRBJ1-1	TGTGCCAGCAGTCCACCAACCCGGGACAGGGGGTACACTGAAGCTTTCTTT	CASSPPTRDRGYTEAFF
TRBV5-1	TRBD1	many	TRBJ2-2	TGCGCCAGCAGCTCCGGACAGGGGCTAGACACCGGGGAGCTGTTTTTT	CASSSGQGLDTGELFF
TRBV19	TRBD2	many	TRBJ2-6	TGTGCCAGTAGTGGGGGGGAGGGGGCCAACGTCCTGACTTTC	CASSGGEGANVLTF
TRBV10-3	NA	NA	TRBJ1-2	TGTGCCATCAGTGACACAGGGCGCGATTATGGCTACACCTTC	CAISDTGRDYGYTF
TRBV20-1	NA	many	TRBJ2-5	TGCAGTTGGAGTGGACCGAACCAAGAGACCCAGTACTTC	CSWSGPNQETQYF
TRBV7-3	NA	NA	TRBJ1-6	TGTGCTAGAGCCAGTCGCAGCTCGGATAATTCACCCCTCCACTTT	CARASRSSDNSPLHF
TRBV4-2	TRBD2	few	TRBJ2-7	TGTGCCAGCAGCCAAGATAGTCAGACTAGCAGTACCTACGAGCAGTACTTC	CASSQDSQTSSTYEQYF
TRBV25-1	NA	NA	TRBJ1-5	TGTGCCAGCAGAGGACAGAACAATCAGCCCCAGCATTTT	CASRGQNNQPQHF
TRBV25-1	NA	NA	TRBJ2-2	TGTGCCAGCAGTGAGCAAGCGGGCACCGGGGAGCTGTTTTTT	CASSEQAGTGELFF
TRBV7-9	NA	many	TRBJ1-1	TGTGCCAGCACCCAGACAGGACGGAACACTGAAGCTTTCTTT	CASTQTGRNTEAFF
TRBV5-6	NA	NA	TRBJ1-1	TGTGCCAGCAGCATTAACAGGTTGAACACTGAAGCTTTCTTT	CASSINRLNTEAFF
TRBV19	NA	NA	TRBJ1-2	TGTGCCAGTAGACGCCTCGGGGCGGAGCTCTCTGGCTACACCTTC	CASRRLGAELSGYTF
TRBV29-1	NA	NA	TRBJ2-2	TGCAGCGTTGCTGCGGTAGGGGAGCTGTTTTTT	CSVAAVGELFF
TRBV29-1	NA	NA	TRBJ1-3	TGCAGCGTTGGCAGGCTAGGGAACACCATATATTTT	CSVGRLGNTIYF
TRBV9	TRBD1	NA	TRBJ2-5	TGTGCCAGCAGCGAAGGGACAGTAGGGGCGGAGACCCAGTACTTC	CASSEGTVGAETQYF
TRBV24-1	NA	NA	TRBJ2-5	TGTGCCACCAGTGCGTCGGTGGGTCGGGAGACCCAGTACTTC	CATSASVGRETQYF